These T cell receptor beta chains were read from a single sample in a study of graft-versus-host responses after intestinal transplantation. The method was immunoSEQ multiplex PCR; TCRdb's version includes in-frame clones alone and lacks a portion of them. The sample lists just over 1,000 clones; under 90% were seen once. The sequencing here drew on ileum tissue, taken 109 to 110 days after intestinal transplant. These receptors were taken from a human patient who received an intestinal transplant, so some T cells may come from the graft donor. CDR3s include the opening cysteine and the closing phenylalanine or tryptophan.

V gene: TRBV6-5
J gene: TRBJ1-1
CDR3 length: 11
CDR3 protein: CASSQTGEAFF

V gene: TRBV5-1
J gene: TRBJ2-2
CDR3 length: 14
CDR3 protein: CASSLYYNTGELFF

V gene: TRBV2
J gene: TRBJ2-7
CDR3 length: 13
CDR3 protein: CASSGQERGDQYF

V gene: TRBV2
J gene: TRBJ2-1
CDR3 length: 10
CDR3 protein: CATGLNEQFF

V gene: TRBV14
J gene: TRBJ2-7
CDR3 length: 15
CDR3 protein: CASSDRDRGSHEQYF

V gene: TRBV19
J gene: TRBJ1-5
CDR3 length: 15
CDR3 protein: CASNPAGAFNQPQHF

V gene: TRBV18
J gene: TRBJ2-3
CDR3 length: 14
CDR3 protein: CASSPLDSPDTQYF

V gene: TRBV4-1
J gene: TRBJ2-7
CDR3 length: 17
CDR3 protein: CASSGLAAAKPSYEQYF

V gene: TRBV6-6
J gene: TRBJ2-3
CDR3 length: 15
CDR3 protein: CASSSGQVGTDTQYF

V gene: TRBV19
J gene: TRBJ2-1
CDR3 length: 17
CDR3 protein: CASSIARGRAGGNEQFF

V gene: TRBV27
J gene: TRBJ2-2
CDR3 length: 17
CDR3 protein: CASSSWTSGPNTGELFF

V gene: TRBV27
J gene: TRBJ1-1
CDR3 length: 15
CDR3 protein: CASSLFPQGLPEAFF

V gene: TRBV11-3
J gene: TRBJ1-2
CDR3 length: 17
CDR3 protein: CASSLRNSPTPNYGYTF

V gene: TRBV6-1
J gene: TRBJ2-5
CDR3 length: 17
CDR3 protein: CASSAQQGSDSQETQYF

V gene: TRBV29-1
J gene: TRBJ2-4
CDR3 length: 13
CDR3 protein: CSVTSRAGNIQYF

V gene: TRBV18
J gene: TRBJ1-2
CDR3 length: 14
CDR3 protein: CASSPPQGAGGYTF

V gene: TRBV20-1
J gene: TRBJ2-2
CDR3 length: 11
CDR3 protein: CSARATGELFF

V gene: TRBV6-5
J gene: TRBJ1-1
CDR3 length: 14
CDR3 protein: CASRDRVPNTEAFF

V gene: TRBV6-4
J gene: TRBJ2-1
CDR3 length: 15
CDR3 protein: CASSDGLAGGDEQFF

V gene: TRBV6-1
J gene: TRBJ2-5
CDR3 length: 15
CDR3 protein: CASSPVAGGQETQYF

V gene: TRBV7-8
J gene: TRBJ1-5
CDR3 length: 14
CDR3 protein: CASSQAHSNQPQHF

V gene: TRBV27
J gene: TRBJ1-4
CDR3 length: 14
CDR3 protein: CASSRQGGNEKLFF

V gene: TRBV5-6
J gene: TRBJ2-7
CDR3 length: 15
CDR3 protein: CASSLSGGGSYEQYF

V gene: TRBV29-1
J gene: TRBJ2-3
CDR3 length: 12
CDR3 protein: CSAADAADTQYF

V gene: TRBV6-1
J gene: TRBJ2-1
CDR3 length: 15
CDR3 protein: CASRLGTGEYNEQFF

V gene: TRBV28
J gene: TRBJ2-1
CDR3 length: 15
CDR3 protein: CASTSWASGSFGQFF

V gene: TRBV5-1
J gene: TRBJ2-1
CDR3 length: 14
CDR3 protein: CASSLNTGPNEQFF

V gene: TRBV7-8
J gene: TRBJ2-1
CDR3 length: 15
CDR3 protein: CASSSGLAGEYEQFF

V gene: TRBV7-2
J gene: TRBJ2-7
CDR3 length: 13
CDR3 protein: CASSLIAAYEQYF

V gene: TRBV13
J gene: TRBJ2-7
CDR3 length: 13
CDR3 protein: CASSLAGYYEQYF

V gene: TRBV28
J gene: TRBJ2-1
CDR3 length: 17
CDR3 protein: CASSQQGGASYYNEQFF

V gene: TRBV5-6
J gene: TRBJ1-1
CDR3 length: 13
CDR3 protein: CASSLNVNTEAFF

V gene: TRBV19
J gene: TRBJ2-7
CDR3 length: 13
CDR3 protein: CASSQGGIYEQYF

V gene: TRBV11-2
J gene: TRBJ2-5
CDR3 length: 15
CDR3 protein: CASTLGTSGEEAQYF

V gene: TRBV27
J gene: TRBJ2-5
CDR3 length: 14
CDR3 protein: CASSLGTVQETQYF

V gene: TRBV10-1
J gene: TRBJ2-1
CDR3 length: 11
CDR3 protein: CASSEFGEQFF

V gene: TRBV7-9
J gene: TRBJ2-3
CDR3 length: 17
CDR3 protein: CASSLGLAGLITDTQYF

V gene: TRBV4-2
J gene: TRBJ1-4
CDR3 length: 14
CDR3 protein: CASSVHEANEKLFF

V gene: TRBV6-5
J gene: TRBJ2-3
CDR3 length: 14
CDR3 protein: CASRLQGATDTQYF

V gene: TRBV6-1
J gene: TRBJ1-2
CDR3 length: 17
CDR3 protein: CASSEWLGTDFNYGYTF

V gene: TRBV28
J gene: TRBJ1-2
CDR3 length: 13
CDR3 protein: CASSLGGDYGYTF

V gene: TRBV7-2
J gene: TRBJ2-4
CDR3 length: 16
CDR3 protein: CASSYYSGQAKNIQYF

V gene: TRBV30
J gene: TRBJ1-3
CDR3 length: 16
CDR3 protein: CAWTPTTVSSGNTIYF

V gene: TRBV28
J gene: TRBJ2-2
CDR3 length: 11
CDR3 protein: CASSLAGELFF

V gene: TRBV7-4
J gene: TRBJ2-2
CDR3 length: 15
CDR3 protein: CASSLASGRAGELFF

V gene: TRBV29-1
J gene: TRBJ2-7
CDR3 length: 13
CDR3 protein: CSVEVRGGYEQYF

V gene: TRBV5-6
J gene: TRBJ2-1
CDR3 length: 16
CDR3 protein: CASSLVLAGGSYQQFF

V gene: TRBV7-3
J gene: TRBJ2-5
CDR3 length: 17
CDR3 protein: CASSLRGGAGPQETQYF